This T cell receptor (beta chain) was captured by sequencing in a study of vaccination and CD4 T cells after COVID-19. The wider study: Convalescent individuals numbered four females and six males, two being Hispanic. Timing of post-vaccine sample collection was a median around 72 days after dose two, with a range of 14 to 241.

As to treatment: roughly ten-day PBMC culture with coronavirus spike peptide pools or control peptides (ViraFEST assay). It was on days 3 and 7 that half the medium was replaced with fresh IL-2 medium. This clonotype was seen a handful of times. The antigen remains undetermined. Germline V gene data show CDR1 as LNHNV and CDR2 as YYDKDF (reference sequence). Trimming cost V 4 bases and J 6 bases, with 10 bases left between them. The CDR3 runs 14 residues. Cultured CD4+ T-cell DNA underwent Oncomine TCR Beta short-read sequencing. TCRdb itself ran the PCR reads through MiXCR, one entry per CDR3 protein. The sample holds over 15,000 distinct CDR3 sequences, 35% seen once.

The receptor was isolated from a human donor with COVID-19. The chain joins TRBV15 to TRBJ1-6, with unresolved D. Sequencing was performed on cultured CD4+ T cells from blood. The CDR3 coding sequence is TGTGCCACCAGCATCCGGAGAGGTAATTCACCCCTCCACTTT. This translates into CATSIRRGNSPLHF.